Each of the 19 T cell receptor beta chains below was sequenced from the same sample in a study of cytomegalovirus exposure and HLA in healthy donors. Clones were read by immunoSEQ multiplex PCR, and TCRdb kept only the in-frame ones, dropping some. The data show 150,000 to 250,000 clones, around 80% seen once. The sequenced sample consisted of PBMCs. Every receptor here comes from a woman under 40 in good health and CMV-seronegative.

V usage is TRBV6-6 and J usage is TRBJ1-5; 7 positions agree with TRBD1. The CDR3 is 14 residues long. CDR1 and CDR2 from the germline V gene are MNHNY and SVGAGI (reference sequence). J was trimmed by 7 bases and V by 6 bases; bases with no gene match: 9. The CDR3 is CASSSDRTGQPQHF. The CDR3 DNA follows: TGTGCCAGCAGCTCGGACAGGACGGGGCAGCCCCAGCATTTT.

J is TRBJ1-2 and V is TRBV29-1; possibly TRBD1 for D (5 bases). Trimming shortened V by 7 bases and J by 8 bases, and 17 bases separated the two germline ends. CDR1 is SQVTM and CDR2 is ANQGSEA in the germline V gene. The CDR3 runs to 12 residues. CDR3 loop: CSAQDGGGGYTF. The CDR3 DNA sequence: TGCAGCGCCCAGGACGGGGGTGGCGGCTACACCTTC.

The chain employs TRBV7-9 and TRBJ2-7; 13 bases match TRBD2. Per germline, CDR1 SEHNR and CDR2 FQNEAQ (reference sequence). The CDR3 length is 18 residues. The V gene end was trimmed by 6 bases and the J gene end by 3 bases; junction bases not matched to a gene: 14. CDR3 residues: CASRSTPGLAGIGYEQYF. The CDR3 nucleotides read TGTGCCAGCAGGTCGACCCCGGGACTAGCGGGAATCGGCTACGAGCAGTACTTC.

As DNA, the CDR3 is TGTGCCAGCAGCTCGCCCCTCGGTAGCAGCCCGATGAACACTGAAGCTTTCTTT. This gives the protein CASSSPLGSSPMNTEAFF. V usage is TRBV7-9 and J usage is TRBJ1-1, with no clear D. The CDR3 loop spans 18 amino acids. The germline V gene encodes CDR1 SEHNR and CDR2 FQNEAQ (reference sequence). The germline V and J ends were trimmed by 4 bases and 0 bases, with 21 bases remaining between them.

This clone was observed many times. The chain uses TRBV28 and TRBJ2-2; D remains ambiguous. CDR3 size: 11 residues. Germline V gives CDR1 MDHEN, CDR2 SYDVKM. V was clipped by 8 bases and J by 6 bases, with 7 bases between them. The CDR3 loop is CASRVSGELFF. The CDR3 bases are TGTGCCAGCCGGGTGTCCGGGGAGCTGTTTTTT.

The chain couples TRBV6-9 to TRBJ1-2; 10 bases are shared with TRBD1. Germline CDR1 MNHGY, CDR2 SVAAGI. Germline trimming cut 8 bases from V and 9 bases from J; bases unmatched to any gene: 12. The CDR3 has 14 amino acids. DNA of the CDR3: TGTGCCAGCCGGATGCGACAGGGGGCTGGTCGCTACACCTTC. The encoded protein is CASRMRQGAGRYTF.

The chain carries TRBV30 and TRBJ2-7; 8 bases map to TRBD2. CDR3 length equals 15 residues. Trimming at V came to 5 bases and at J to 0 bases, leaving 9 bases not matched to a gene. Germline V lookup: CDR1 GTSNPN, CDR2 SVGIG (reference sequence). The CDR3 region has the DNA TGTGCCTGGGGATTTCGGGGGGGGTTCTCCTACGAGCAGTACTTC. It codes for CAWGFRGGFSYEQYF.

The chain combines TRBV7-6 with TRBJ2-6; TRBD1 agrees at 7 bases. Germline CDR1 and CDR2: SGHVS and FNYEAQ. The CDR3 is 16 residues long. V gave up 4 bases and J gave up 3 bases; unmatched junction bases: 6. DNA for the CDR3: TGTGCCAGCAGCTCCGTTGACAGGGTTGGGGCCAACGTCCTGACTTTC. Amino acid sequence: CASSSVDRVGANVLTF.

V and J are TRBV7-9 and TRBJ2-7; D gene uncertain. Germline loops: CDR1 SEHNR, CDR2 FQNEAQ (reference sequence). This CDR3 is built from 13 residues. V lost 1 base and J 7 bases, leaving 11 bases between the germline ends. CDR3 amino acids: CASSLVRVREQYF. CDR3 nucleotides: TGTGCCAGCAGCTTAGTTCGGGTGAGAGAGCAGTACTTC.

This clone has ten or more counts. This sequence joins TRBV5-6 and TRBJ1-1; a weak D match, TRBD1 (5 bases). The length of the CDR3 is 11 residues. Trimming left V 1 base short and J 11 bases short, with 9 bases between. Germline V CDR1 and CDR2: SGHDT, YYEEEE. The CDR3 DNA follows: TGTGCCAGCAGCTTGAGGGGAATGGCTTTCTTT. This codes for CASSLRGMAFF. Together with reference TRBV5-6 and TRBJ1-1, the CDR3 gives the full variable domain: DAGVTQSPTHLIKTRGQQVTLRCSPKSGHDTVSWYQQALGQGPQFIFQYYEEEERQRGNFPDRFSGHQFPNYSSELNVNALLLGDSALYLCASSLRGMAFFGQGTRLTVV.

About this clone itself: At one end, the junction sequence differs from germline, possibly due to a read error. The chain's CDR3 is CASSAVFGDTIYF. The DNA for the CDR3 is TGTGCCAGCAGCGCTGTCTTTGGAGACACCATATATTTT. This chain connects TRBV9 to TRBJ1-3; D uncertain. The CDR3 covers 13 residues. Germline-derived CDR1 and CDR2 are SGDLS and YYNGEE.

The chain has TRBV6-5 and TRBJ2-2; D is possibly TRBD2 (5 bases). From germline, CDR1 is MNHEY and CDR2 SVGAGI. The V end lost 7 bases, the J end lost 1 base, and 10 bases lay between the germline ends. CDR3 length: 14 residues. Here the CDR3 reads CASMREWNTGELFF. The CDR3 coding sequence is TGTGCCAGCATGAGGGAGTGGAACACCGGGGAGCTGTTTTTT.

The chain employs TRBV4-2 and TRBJ2-1; 11 bases are shared with TRBD2. V was pared by 3 bases and J by 8 bases, with 9 bases of the junction left unmatched. The CDR3 is made up of 16 amino acids. Germline V gene data show CDR1 as LGHNA and CDR2 as YNFKEQ. In DNA, the CDR3 is TGTGCCAGCAGCCAGGGGGGTAGCGGGAGGGCCGATGAGCAGTTCTTC. Residues: CASSQGGSGRADEQFF.

The J gene is TRBJ1-1, the V gene TRBV6-1, with unresolved D. The V gene lost 5 bases and the J gene lost 7 bases, with 8 bases spanning the gap. CDR1 is MNHNS, CDR2 SASEGT, per germline. The CDR3 is 11 residues long. CDR3 DNA: TGTGCCAGCAGTCCCCCCGGTGAAGCTTTCTTT. Encoded protein: CASSPPGEAFF.

This clone came up a few times. CDR3 sequence reads: CASAHRDAGYTF. The CDR3 DNA sequence: TGTGCCAGCGCCCACCGGGATGCTGGCTACACCTTC. The V and J genes are TRBV5-6 and TRBJ1-2; D not certain. The germline gives CDR1 SGHDT, CDR2 YYEEEE. CDR3 length: 12 amino acids. V was cut by 7 bases and J by 7 bases, with 14 bases left in between. The full variable domain, in which reference TRBV5-6 and TRBJ1-2 provide the parts outside the CDR3, is DAGVTQSPTHLIKTRGQQVTLRCSPKSGHDTVSWYQQALGQGPQFIFQYYEEEERQRGNFPDRFSGHQFPNYSSELNVNALLLGDSALYLCASAHRDAGYTFGSGTRLTVV.

The chain couples TRBV6-5 to TRBJ1-2; D gene uncertain. The V and J ends lost 5 bases and 10 bases respectively, with 17 bases between them. Germline CDR1 reads MNHEY; CDR2 reads SVGAGI. The CDR3 consists of 13 residues. The CDR3 sequence is CASSPSGYMDYTF. DNA of the CDR3: TGTGCCAGCAGTCCTAGCGGGTATATGGACTACACCTTC.

Only one count was recorded for this clone. The chain is built from TRBV19 and TRBJ1-2, with TRBD1 identical over 10 bases. Germline CDR1 is LNHDA and CDR2 is SQIVND (reference sequence). The V segment lost 7 bases and the J segment 8 bases; nucleotides outside the gene matches: 7. This CDR3 is 13 amino acids long. The CDR3 DNA is TGTGCCAGTATGAGACAGGGGGCGAGGGGCTACACCTTC. It specifies CASMRQGARGYTF.

The CDR3 DNA reads as TGTGCCAGCATTCCGAACAGGGTTTCTGGAAACACCATATATTTT. This translates into CASIPNRVSGNTIYF. The chain has TRBV6-5 and TRBJ1-3, with D maybe TRBD1 (6 bases). The CDR3 covers 15 residues. Germline V gives CDR1 MNHEY, CDR2 SVGAGI. Deletions cut 7 bases from V and 1 base from J, with 14 bases between.

This rearrangement joins TRBV9 to TRBJ2-7, with TRBD1 as a possible D gene (5 bases). Germline V gives CDR1 SGDLS, CDR2 YYNGEE. Trimming shortened V by 4 bases and J by 4 bases, and 18 bases separated the two germline ends. This CDR3 is built from 15 residues. CDR3 sequence (DNA): TGTGCCAGCAGCCCAACCCAAAGGGGCCCTTACGAGCAGTACTTC. This gives the protein CASSPTQRGPYEQYF.